This TCR beta chain was captured in a study of post-analysis software for immune sequencing data. Only a few counts were recorded for this clonotype. Its antigen remains unknown. This CDR3 region has 14 residues. Deletions cut 8 bases from V and 5 bases from J, with 21 bases between. CDR1 is SQVTM, CDR2 ANQGSEA, per germline. Study-wide findings and caveats: Samples sharing a preparation batch grouped tightly together when assessed by F measure. Relative to controls, patients had 4 or 5 TRBV segments at higher frequency, with TRBV5-6, TRBV5-1 and TRBV20-1 among these.

The authors incorporated unique molecular identifiers into the TCR beta cDNA libraries. TCRdb itself ran the PCR reads through MiXCR, one entry per CDR3 protein. The sample consists of about 820,000 distinct CDR3 sequences, roughly 50% of them appearing once. The source material was blood. This TCR was recovered from a girl aged 10-17 years with multiple sclerosis. The chain is built from TRBV29-1 and TRBJ2-5; a weak D match, TRBD1 (6 bases). The CDR3 reads CSIPGTTERETQYF. The CDR3 coding sequence is TGCAGCATCCCCGGGACAACCGAAAGGGAGACCCAGTACTTC.